A single sample gave rise to the 18 T cell receptor beta chains below, sequenced in a study of blood T cell repertoires in COVID-19. The method was immunoSEQ multiplex PCR; TCRdb's version includes in-frame clones alone and lacks a portion of them. Among about 330,000 clones, 88% were seen once, and the ten largest hold 4%. The source material was peripheral blood. Source of these receptors: a woman aged 50 to 65 with active or convalescent COVID-19.

Here the CDR3 DNA reads TGTGCCAGCTCACCGGGACAGGCGGAATCACCCCTCCACTTT. Its translation: CASSPGQAESPLHF. The V call is TRBV18, the J call TRBJ1-6; 8 positions match TRBD1. CDR1 and CDR2 from the germline V gene are KGHSH and LQKENI. V was pared by 3 bases and J by 10 bases, with 5 bases of the junction left unmatched. CDR3 length equals 14 residues.

CDR3 in DNA: TGCGCCAGCAGCCCCGGGACTACCTACGAGCAGTACTTC. Translated: CASSPGTTYEQYF. The V and J genes are TRBV4-1 and TRBJ2-7; 7 bases fit TRBD2. The V gene's germline CDR1 is MGHRA and CDR2 YSYEKL. With V trimmed by 4 bases and J by 2 bases, 2 bases remained unmatched. The CDR3 extends over 13 amino acids.

The V gene is TRBV28, the J gene TRBJ2-5; 9 bases map to TRBD2. CDR1 and CDR2 (germline): MDHEN, SYDVKM. This CDR3 has 13 amino acids. V shed 7 bases and J 5 bases; nucleotides not matched to a gene: 5. CDR3 coding DNA: TGTGCCAGCACAGCGGGAGGTACGGAGACCCAGTACTTC. Amino acid sequence: CASTAGGTETQYF.

The chain has TRBV6-5 and TRBJ1-1, with TRBD1 identical over 7 bases. Losses at the gene ends were 5 bases for V and 2 bases for J; bases not matched to a gene: 5. CDR3 length: 14 amino acids. CDR1 is MNHEY and CDR2 is SVGAGI in the germline V gene. The CDR3 sequence: CASSLGTANTEAFF. The CDR3 DNA reads as TGTGCCAGCAGTCTAGGGACAGCCAACACTGAAGCTTTCTTT.

The V and J genes are TRBV21-1 and TRBJ1-2; the DNA was not compared with TRBD1, the D call given in the table. TRBV21-1 is annotated as a pseudogene. This CDR3 spans 15 amino acids. CDR3 protein: CASRDRGQGFIGYTF. The CDR3 DNA is TGTGCCAGCAGGGACAGGGGGCAAGGGTTTATTGGCTACACCTTC.

This rearrangement joins TRBV27 to TRBJ2-6, with D maybe TRBD1 (6 bases). The CDR3 sequence is 17 residues long. V was shortened by 0 bases and J by 2 bases, with 11 bases between the two germline ends. CDR1 is MNHEY and CDR2 is SMNVEV in the germline V gene (reference sequence). The CDR3 here is CASSLSPPGAGANVLTF. CDR3 DNA sequence: TGTGCCAGCAGTTTATCTCCCCCAGGGGCTGGGGCCAACGTCCTGACTTTC.

The V call is TRBV11-2, the J call TRBJ1-2, with D possibly being TRBD1 (5 bases). The CDR3 spans 16 residues. Germline V gene sequence: CDR1 SGHAT, CDR2 FQNNGV. Trimming shortened V by 1 base and J by 2 bases, and 14 bases separated the two germline ends. The CDR3 bases are TGTGCCAGCAGCTTAGGGGACGCAGGAGGGAACTATGGCTACACCTTC. It translates to CASSLGDAGGNYGYTF. Complete variable domain (other parts from reference TRBV11-2 and TRBJ1-2): EAGVAQSPRYKIIEKRQSVAFWCNPISGHATLYWYQQILGQGPKLLIQFQNNGVVDDSQLPKDRFSAERLKGVDSTLKIQPAKLEDSAVYLCASSLGDAGGNYGYTFGSGTRLTVV.

V and J are TRBV10-3 and TRBJ1-6, with a tentative D call TRBD1 (6 bases). This CDR3 has 15 amino acids. Deletions cut 3 bases from V and 5 bases from J, with 11 bases between. Germline CDR1 ENHRY, CDR2 SYGVKD. The CDR3 coding sequence is TGTGCCATCAGTGAAGAACAGGGCCATAATTCACCCCTCCACTTT. Protein sequence: CAISEEQGHNSPLHF.

This clone was observed once. The rearrangement links TRBV12-3 or TRBV12-4 to TRBJ2-3; no firm D call. V lost 5 bases and J lost 5, with 5 bases in between. There are 11 residues in the CDR3. This chain's CDR3 is CASSRGDTQYF. CDR3 nucleotide sequence: TGTGCCAGCAGTCGAGGAGATACGCAGTATTTT.

The chain combines TRBV28 with TRBJ2-2, with a tentative D call TRBD1 (5 bases). V gave up 7 bases and J gave up 6 bases, with 9 bases separating them. The CDR3 covers 12 residues. Germline values: CDR1 MDHEN, CDR2 SYDVKM. This chain's CDR3 is CASTQGAGELFF. For the CDR3, the DNA is TGTGCCAGCACCCAAGGGGCCGGGGAGCTGTTTTTT. The variable domain in full, with the rest retrieved from reference TRBV28 and TRBJ2-2, is DVKVTQSSRYLVKRTGEKVFLECVQDMDHENMFWYRQDPGLGLRLIYFSYDVKMKEKGDIPEGYSVSREKKERFSLILESASTNQTSMYLCASTQGAGELFFGEGSRLTVL.

CDR3: CAWTGGKGSLYGYTF. DNA for the CDR3: TGTGCCTGGACAGGGGGCAAGGGTAGCCTCTATGGCTACACCTTC. The chain employs TRBV30 and TRBJ1-2; TRBD1 agrees at 8 bases. The CDR3 length is 15 residues. CDR1 and CDR2 (germline): GTSNPN, SVGIG (reference sequence). V dropped 4 bases and J dropped 4; count of bases not matched to a gene: 11.

V usage is TRBV5-6 and J usage is TRBJ1-2; D remains unclear. The CDR3 contains 13 residues. CDR1 is SGHDT, CDR2 YYEEEE, per germline. The V end lost 4 bases, the J end lost 6 bases, and 13 bases lay between the germline ends. For the CDR3, the DNA is TGTGCCAGCAGCCCGCCCCGGGTTCATGGCTACACCTTC. As protein: CASSPPRVHGYTF.

This chain connects TRBV4-2 to TRBJ1-2; perhaps TRBD1 as D (5 bases). CDR3 length equals 13 residues. V was clipped by 1 base and J by 4 bases, with 7 bases between them. Germline CDR1 LGHNA, CDR2 YNFKEQ. The CDR3 spells CASSQGDSYGYTF. The CDR3 bases are TGTGCCAGCAGCCAAGGGGACTCCTATGGCTACACCTTC.

The genes are TRBV27 and TRBJ2-7, with 12 bases aligning to TRBD2. Germline V gene sequence: CDR1 MNHEY, CDR2 SMNVEV (reference sequence). CDR3 length: 21 amino acids. The V gene end was trimmed by 1 base and the J gene end by 6 bases; junction bases not matched to a gene: 22. The CDR3 reads CASSLWGPEASGGALLGEQYF. The CDR3 nucleotides are TGTGCCAGCAGTTTATGGGGTCCGGAGGCTAGCGGGGGGGCTCTGTTGGGCGAGCAGTACTTC.

This sequence joins TRBV7-2 and TRBJ2-7; 11 bases are shared with TRBD2. V lost 5 bases to trimming and J lost 2 bases; unmatched junction nucleotides: 11. Germline V gene lookup returns CDR1 SGHTA and CDR2 FQGNSA. The CDR3 runs to 17 residues. The DNA of the CDR3 is TGTGCCAGCAGCCTTTACTTCCTAGCGGGGGGACCCTACGAGCAGTACTTC. This gives the protein CASSLYFLAGGPYEQYF. The variable domain in full, with the rest retrieved from reference TRBV7-2 and TRBJ2-7, is GAGVSQSPSNKVTEKGKDVELRCDPISGHTALYWYRQSLGQGLEFLIYFQGNSAPDKSGLPSDRFSAERTGGSVSTLTIQRTQQEDSAVYLCASSLYFLAGGPYEQYFGPGTRLTVT.

V usage is TRBV24-1 and J usage is TRBJ1-2, with a possible D match to TRBD1 (5 bases). The germline V gene has CDR1 KGHDR and CDR2 SFDVKD. The CDR3 covers 12 residues. The V end was cut by 7 bases, the J end by 6 bases, with 11 bases between. CDR3 sequence (DNA): TGTGCCACCAGGGAGGCGGGACATGGCTACACCTTC. This gives the protein CATREAGHGYTF.

This clone showed up just once. Written as DNA, the CDR3 is TGTGCCAGCAGCTCGGACAGCAACTCCTACAATGAGCAGTTCTTC. Protein: CASSSDSNSYNEQFF. The chain uses TRBV7-2 and TRBJ2-1, with a possible D match to TRBD1 (6 bases). The CDR3 runs to 15 residues. Per germline, CDR1 SGHTA and CDR2 FQGNSA. The V end lost 4 bases, the J end lost 0 bases, and 10 bases lay between the germline ends.

The chain recombines TRBV18 with TRBJ2-7, with TRBD1 matching over 8 bases. CDR3 length: 16 residues. Germline-derived CDR1 and CDR2 are KGHSH and LQKENI. V was pared by 0 bases and J by 5 bases, with 9 bases of the junction left unmatched. The CDR3 reads CASSPPQRTGFDEQYF. The CDR3 coding sequence is TGTGCCAGCTCACCACCCCAGAGGACAGGGTTTGACGAGCAGTACTTC.